This is a list of T cell receptor beta chains from one sample in a study of T cell repertoires in cytomegalovirus infection. TCRdb re-analysed the reads in MiXCR, keeping a single row per CDR3 protein. This table has some 400,000 distinct CDR3 sequences, roughly 30% appearing once. Source material: PBMCs. These receptors all stem from a human donor in good health (CMV status not recorded). Some clones in this sample may be carry-over from other donors' samples. Both conserved end residues are part of each CDR3. A D gene is named only where the DNA matches it firmly. Size values are once, few and many counts, or a class for expanded clones, and some rows have none.

D	J	V	size	DNA	CDR3
TRBD1	TRBJ2-7	TRBV28	many	TGTGCCAGCAGTTCCCTGGGGGACAGGGTTTACGAGCAGTACTTC	CASSSLGDRVYEQYF
NA	TRBJ1-1	TRBV6-1	NA	TGTGCCAGTTCTCGGGGCCCGGACACTGAAGCTTTCTTT	CASSRGPDTEAFF
NA	TRBJ1-1	TRBV11-2	few	TGTGCCAGCAGCCATGAAGGGAACCTGAACACTGAAGCTTTCTTT	CASSHEGNLNTEAFF
TRBD2	TRBJ2-3	TRBV28	once	TGTGCCAGCAGTTTATTCGGGGGGGGACCAGTGACAGATACGCAGTATTTT	CASSLFGGGPVTDTQYF
TRBD1	TRBJ1-2	TRBV29-1	few	TGCAGCGTTGAACAGTCGGGACAGGCCACTAACTATGGCTACACCTTC	CSVEQSGQATNYGYTF
NA	TRBJ2-1	TRBV6-1	many	TGTGCCAGCAGTGAAGAACCAGGCTCCTACAATGAGCAGTTCTTC	CASSEEPGSYNEQFF
NA	TRBJ2-3	TRBV10-1	few	TGCGCCAGCAGCGAAGACCTAGCCCCAGATACGCAGTATTTT	CASSEDLAPDTQYF
TRBD1	TRBJ2-7	TRBV27	NA	TGTGCCAGCAGTTTAAGCCAGGGGGCAGGAGAGCAGTACTTC	CASSLSQGAGEQYF
NA	TRBJ2-1	TRBV12-3/TRBV12-4	few	TGTGCCAGCAGTTTGCCAACGACTTACAATGAGCAGTTCTTC	CASSLPTTYNEQFF
TRBD1	TRBJ2-5	TRBV7-8	NA	TGTGCCAGCAGCGCGGCGGGACAGGTAAGGGGAGAGACCCAGTACTTC	CASSAAGQVRGETQYF
TRBD1	TRBJ1-2	TRBV23-1	NA	TGCGCCAGCAGTCAAGAAAAGGAGGACAGGGATAATGGCTACACCTTC	CASSQEKEDRDNGYTF
TRBD1	TRBJ1-2	TRBV20-1	NA	TGCAGTGCCCCATCTGAGGGGGCTCTTTTCTATGGCTACACCTTC	CSAPSEGALFYGYTF
NA	TRBJ1-1	TRBV7-4	NA	TGTGCCAGCAGCTTAGGGACCCGACGGAGTGAAGCTTTCTTT	CASSLGTRRSEAFF
NA	TRBJ1-2	TRBV18	NA	TGTGCCAGCTCACCACTCTCTTTTTTGGGTTTGTCCGATGGCTACACCTTC	CASSPLSFLGLSDGYTF
NA	TRBJ2-5	TRBV5-4	few	TGTGCCAGCAGCTCCGACAGGGGAGGGTTAGAGACCCAGTACTTC	CASSSDRGGLETQYF
NA	TRBJ2-5	TRBV7-2	many	TGTGCCAGCAGCTTAGCGGGGCCGCTTATGTGGAAGACCCAGTACTTC	CASSLAGPLMWKTQYF
NA	TRBJ2-1	TRBV5-8	few	TGTGCCAGGCCTACAGGTTCCTTATACAATGAGCAGTTCTTC	CARPTGSLYNEQFF
NA	TRBJ1-5	TRBV2	NA	TGTGCCAGCAGTGAAGCGCTTCGGGGGAAAATGGAGCCCCAGCATTTT	CASSEALRGKMEPQHF
TRBD1	TRBJ1-2	TRBV7-2	many	TGTGCCAGCAGCTTAACAGGGGTGGTTGGCTACACCTTC	CASSLTGVVGYTF
NA	TRBJ1-1	TRBV18	NA	TGTGCCAGCTCCACTAAGGGAGGGGTGGTCACTGAAGCTTTCTTT	CASSTKGGVVTEAFF
TRBD1	TRBJ1-1	TRBV19	NA	TGTGCCAGTAGTACCGCCCTGGGACAGACAGTGAACACTGAAGCTTTCTTT	CASSTALGQTVNTEAFF
NA	TRBJ2-7	TRBV20-1	many	TGCAGTGCTAGAGACCTGACCAACTACGAGCAGTACTTC	CSARDLTNYEQYF
NA	TRBJ2-3	TRBV10-3	NA	TGTGCCATCAGTGGAACTGGCACAGATACGCAGTATTTT	CAISGTGTDTQYF
TRBD1	TRBJ2-5	TRBV19	few	TGTGCCAGTAGGAACCGGGACAGCCTTCAAGAGACCCAGTACTTC	CASRNRDSLQETQYF
NA	TRBJ2-2	TRBV7-2	NA	TGTGCCAGCAGCTTAGGTGGGCGGTTGAACACCGGGGAGCTGTTTTTT	CASSLGGRLNTGELFF
NA	TRBJ2-2	TRBV10-3	many	TGTGCCTCAGCGCCGTTGAGTCACACCGGGGAGCTGTTTTTT	CASAPLSHTGELFF
NA	TRBJ1-1	TRBV19	NA	TGTGCCAGTAGTATATGGGACGGACTTTACACTGAAGCTTTCTTT	CASSIWDGLYTEAFF